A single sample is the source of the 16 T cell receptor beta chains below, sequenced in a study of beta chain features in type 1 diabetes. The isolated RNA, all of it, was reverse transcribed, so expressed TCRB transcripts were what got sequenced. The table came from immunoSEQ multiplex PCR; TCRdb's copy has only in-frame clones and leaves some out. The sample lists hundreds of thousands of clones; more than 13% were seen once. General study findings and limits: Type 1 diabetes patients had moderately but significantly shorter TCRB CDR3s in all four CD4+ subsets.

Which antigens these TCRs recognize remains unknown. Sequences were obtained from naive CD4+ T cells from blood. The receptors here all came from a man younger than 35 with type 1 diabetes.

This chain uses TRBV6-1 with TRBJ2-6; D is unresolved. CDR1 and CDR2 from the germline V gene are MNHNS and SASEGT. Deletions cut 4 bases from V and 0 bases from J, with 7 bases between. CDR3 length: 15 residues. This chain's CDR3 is CASSVQTSGANVLTF. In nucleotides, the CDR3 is TGTGCCAGCAGTGTACAGACCTCTGGGGCCAACGTCCTGACTTTC.

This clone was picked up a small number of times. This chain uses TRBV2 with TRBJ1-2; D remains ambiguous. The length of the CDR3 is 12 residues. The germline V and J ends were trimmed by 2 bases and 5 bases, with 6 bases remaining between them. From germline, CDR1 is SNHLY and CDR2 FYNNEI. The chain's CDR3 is CASSEPQYGYTF. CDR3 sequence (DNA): TGTGCCAGCAGTGAACCTCAGTATGGCTACACCTTC.

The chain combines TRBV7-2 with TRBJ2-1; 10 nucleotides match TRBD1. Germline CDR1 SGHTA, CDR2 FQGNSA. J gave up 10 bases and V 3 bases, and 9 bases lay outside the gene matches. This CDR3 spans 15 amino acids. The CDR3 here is CASSLDRGVRTEQFF. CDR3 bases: TGTGCCAGCAGCTTGGACAGGGGGGTTCGCACAGAGCAGTTCTTC.

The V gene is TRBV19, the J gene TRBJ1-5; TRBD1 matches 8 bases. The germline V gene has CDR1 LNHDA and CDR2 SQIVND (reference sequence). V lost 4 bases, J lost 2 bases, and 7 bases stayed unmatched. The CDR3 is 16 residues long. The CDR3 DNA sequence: TGTGCCAGTAGTACCCTCGGACAGGGAGGCAATCAGCCCCAGCATTTT. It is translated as CASSTLGQGGNQPQHF.

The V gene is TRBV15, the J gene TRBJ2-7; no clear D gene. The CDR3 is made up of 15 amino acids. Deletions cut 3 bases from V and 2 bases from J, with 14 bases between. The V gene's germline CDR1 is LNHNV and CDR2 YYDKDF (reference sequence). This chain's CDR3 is CATSSLSGLTYEQYF. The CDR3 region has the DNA TGTGCCACCAGCAGTCTTTCCGGGCTCACCTACGAGCAGTACTTC.

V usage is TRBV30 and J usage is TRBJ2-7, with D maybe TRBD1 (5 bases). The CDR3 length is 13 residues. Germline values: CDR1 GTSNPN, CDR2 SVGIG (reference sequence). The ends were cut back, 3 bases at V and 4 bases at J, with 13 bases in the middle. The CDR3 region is CAWRARVGYEQYF. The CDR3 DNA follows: TGTGCCTGGAGAGCCAGGGTGGGTTACGAGCAGTACTTC.

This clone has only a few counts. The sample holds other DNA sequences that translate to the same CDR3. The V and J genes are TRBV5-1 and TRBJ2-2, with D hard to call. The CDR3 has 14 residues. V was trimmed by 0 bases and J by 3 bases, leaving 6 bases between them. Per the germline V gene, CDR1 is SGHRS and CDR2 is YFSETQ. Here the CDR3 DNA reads TGCGCCAGCAGCTTGGACCCGGACACCGGGGAGCTGTTTTTT. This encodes CASSLDPDTGELFF.

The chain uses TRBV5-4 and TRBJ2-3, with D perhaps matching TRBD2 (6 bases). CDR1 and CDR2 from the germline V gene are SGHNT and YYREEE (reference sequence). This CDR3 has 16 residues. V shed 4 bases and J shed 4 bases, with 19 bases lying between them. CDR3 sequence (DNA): TGTGCCAGCAGCGGCCCTGGAGGGAGAAGCGCAGATACGCAGTATTTT. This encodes CASSGPGGRSADTQYF.

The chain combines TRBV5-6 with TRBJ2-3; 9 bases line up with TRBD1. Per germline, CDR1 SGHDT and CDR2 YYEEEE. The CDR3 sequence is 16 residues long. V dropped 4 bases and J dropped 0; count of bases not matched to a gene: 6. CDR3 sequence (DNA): TGTGCCAGCAGCCTAGGGACAGGGACTAGCACAGATACGCAGTATTTT. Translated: CASSLGTGTSTDTQYF.

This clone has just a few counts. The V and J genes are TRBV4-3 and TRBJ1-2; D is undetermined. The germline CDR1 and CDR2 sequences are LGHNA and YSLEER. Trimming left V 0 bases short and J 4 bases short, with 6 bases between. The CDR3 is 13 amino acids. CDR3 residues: CASSQDKPYGYTF. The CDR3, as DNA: TGCGCCAGCAGCCAAGATAAACCCTATGGCTACACCTTC.

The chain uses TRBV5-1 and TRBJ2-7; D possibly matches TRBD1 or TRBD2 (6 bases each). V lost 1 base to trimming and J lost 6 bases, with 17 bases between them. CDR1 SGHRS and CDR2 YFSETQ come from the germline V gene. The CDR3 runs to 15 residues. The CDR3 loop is CASSLIEPGAGEQYF. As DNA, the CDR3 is TGCGCCAGCAGCTTGATCGAGCCGGGGGCGGGCGAGCAGTACTTC.

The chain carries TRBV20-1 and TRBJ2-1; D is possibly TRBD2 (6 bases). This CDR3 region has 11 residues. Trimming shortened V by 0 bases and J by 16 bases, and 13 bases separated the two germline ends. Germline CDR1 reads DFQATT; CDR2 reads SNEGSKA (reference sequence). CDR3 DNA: TGCAGTGCTAGAGATCAGCTAGCGCTATTCTTC. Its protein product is CSARDQLALFF.

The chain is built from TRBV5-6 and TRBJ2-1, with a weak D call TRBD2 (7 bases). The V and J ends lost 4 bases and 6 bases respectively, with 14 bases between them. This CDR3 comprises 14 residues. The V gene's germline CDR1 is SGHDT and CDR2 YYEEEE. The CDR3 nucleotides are TGTGCCAGCAGCGGACACAGGGAGGGCAATGAGCAGTTCTTC. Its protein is CASSGHREGNEQFF.

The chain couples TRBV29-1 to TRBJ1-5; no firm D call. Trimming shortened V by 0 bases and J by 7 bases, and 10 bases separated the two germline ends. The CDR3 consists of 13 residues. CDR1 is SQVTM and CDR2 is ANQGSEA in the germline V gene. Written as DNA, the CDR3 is TGCAGCGTTGAAGATCTTAATTCCCAGCCCCAGCATTTT. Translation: CSVEDLNSQPQHF. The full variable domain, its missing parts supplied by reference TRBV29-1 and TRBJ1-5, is SAVISQKPSRDICQRGTSLTIQCQVDSQVTMMFWYRQQPGQSLTLIATANQGSEATYESGFVIDKFPISRPNLTFSTLTVSNMSPEDSSIYLCSVEDLNSQPQHFGDGTRLSIL.

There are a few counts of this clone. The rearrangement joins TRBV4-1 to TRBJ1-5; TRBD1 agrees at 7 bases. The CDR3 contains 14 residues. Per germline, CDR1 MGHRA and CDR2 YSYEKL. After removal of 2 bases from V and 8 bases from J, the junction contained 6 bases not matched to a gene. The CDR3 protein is CASSQPGQKKPQHF. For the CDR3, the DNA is TGCGCCAGCAGCCAACCGGGACAGAAAAAGCCCCAGCATTTT.

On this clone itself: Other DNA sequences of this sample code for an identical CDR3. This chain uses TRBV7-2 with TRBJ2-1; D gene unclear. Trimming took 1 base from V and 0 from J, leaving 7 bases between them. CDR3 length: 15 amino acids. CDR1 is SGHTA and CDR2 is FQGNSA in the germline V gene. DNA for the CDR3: TGTGCCAGCAGCTTAGGGGCTAGCTCCTACAATGAGCAGTTCTTC. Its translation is CASSLGASSYNEQFF.